The clone carrying this T cell receptor beta chain has more than one count but fewer than ten. No antigen is known for it. cDNA synthesis used the whole RNA isolate, giving expressed TCRB sequences. TCRdb keeps only in-frame clones here, not all; method: immunoSEQ multiplex PCR. Among 600,000 or so clones listed, over 12% were seen once. Per germline, CDR1 SGHRS and CDR2 YFSETQ. Trimming left V 1 base short and J 2 bases short, with 10 bases between. The CDR3 totals 14 residues. This record belongs to a study of beta chain features in type 1 diabetes. Findings of the study overall: In all four CD4+ subsets, TCRB CDR3 length was significantly, moderately reduced in type 1 diabetes.

The TCR originated in a man aged 18-30 years with type 1 diabetes. This chain links TRBV5-1 with TRBJ2-7; no definite D call. The sequenced material came from naive CD4+ T cells from blood. The chain's CDR3 is CASSLIQTAYEQYF. The CDR3 DNA is TGCGCCAGCAGCTTGATTCAGACCGCCTACGAGCAGTACTTC.